This entry lists 29 T cell receptor beta chains sequenced from one sample in a study of T-cell reconstitution after alpha-beta-depleted transplantation in children. Unique molecular identifiers were used to barcode this TCRbeta library. Using its own MiXCR run on the PCR reads, TCRdb lists one record per CDR3 protein. Of 500,000 to 600,000 distinct CDR3 sequences in the sample, over 20% were seen once. Material: PBMCs, obtained before TCRalphabeta/CD19-depleted stem cell transplant. These receptors were collected from a boy under two years old with Wiskott-Aldrich syndrome, due to receive a stem cell transplant.

This clonotype was observed a handful of times. CDR3: CASSPWTGHPQNTGELFF. CDR3 nucleotide sequence: TGCGCCAGCAGCCCGTGGACAGGGCACCCCCAGAACACCGGGGAGCTGTTTTTT. This chain joins TRBV5-1 and TRBJ2-2, with 8 bases that match TRBD1. The CDR3 runs to 18 residues. The germline gives CDR1 SGHRS, CDR2 YFSETQ. The V and J ends lost 4 bases and 1 base, in that order; junction bases with no gene match: 12.

The V call is TRBV9, the J call TRBJ1-6, with TRBD1 as a possible D gene (5 bases). This CDR3 is built from 15 residues. V was shortened by 0 bases and J by 8 bases, with 12 bases between the two germline ends. Per the germline V gene, CDR1 is SGDLS and CDR2 is YYNGEE. CDR3 region: CASSVDWDRDSPLHF. CDR3 DNA: TGTGCCAGCAGCGTAGACTGGGACCGAGATTCACCCCTCCACTTT.

This clonotype was seen only a few times. The V gene is TRBV15, the J gene TRBJ1-3; TRBD1 agrees at 7 bases. The CDR3 runs to 17 residues. Germline assignment: CDR1 LNHNV and CDR2 YYDKDF (reference sequence). V lost 1 base and J lost 2; bases outside the gene matches: 8. The CDR3 region has the DNA TGTGCCACCAGCAGAGGGACGGGACAGCTAGCTGGAAACACCATATATTTT. Its translation: CATSRGTGQLAGNTIYF.

In its sample, this clonotype was seen a few times. This rearrangement joins TRBV6-2 or TRBV6-3 to TRBJ2-5, with 14 bases lining up with TRBD2. The CDR3 loop spans 16 amino acids. Germline V CDR1 and CDR2: MNHEY, SVGEGT. After removal of 2 bases from V and 3 bases from J, the junction contained 2 bases not matched to a gene. In nucleotides, the CDR3 is TGTGCCAGCAGTTACCCGGGACTAGCGGGAGAAGAGACCCAGTACTTC. This sequence encodes CASSYPGLAGEETQYF.

This clonotype appeared a few times. The gene calls are TRBV5-1 and TRBJ2-4, with 10 bases fitting TRBD2. The V gene's germline CDR1 is SGHRS and CDR2 YFSETQ. This CDR3 spans 16 amino acids. V lost 0 bases and J lost 3; bases outside the gene matches: 3. CDR3 coding DNA: TGCGCCAGCAGCTTGGTACCTAGCGGGGGCAAAAACATTCAGTACTTC. Protein: CASSLVPSGGKNIQYF.

This sequence joins TRBV6-1 and TRBJ2-3; 7 nucleotides match TRBD1. CDR3 length equals 13 residues. Germline loops: CDR1 MNHNS, CDR2 SASEGT. The V and J ends lost 6 bases and 4 bases, in that order; junction bases with no gene match: 4. The CDR3 DNA reads TGTGCCAGCAGGCCCACAGGGGCAGATACGCAGTATTTT. This translates into CASRPTGADTQYF.

The genes are TRBV12-3 or TRBV12-4 and TRBJ2-5; 14 bases agree with TRBD2. The CDR3 has 19 residues. V dropped 5 bases and J dropped 1; count of bases not matched to a gene: 12. CDR3 DNA: TGTGCCAGCAGTCCCAGTGGCCGACTAGCGGGAGGGACCCAAGAGACCCAGTACTTC. Translation gives CASSPSGRLAGGTQETQYF.

The V and J genes are TRBV5-1 and TRBJ2-3, with 8 bases identical to TRBD2. V lost 4 bases, J lost 0 bases, and 7 bases stayed unmatched. The CDR3 length is 16 residues. Germline V CDR1 and CDR2: SGHRS, YFSETQ. In DNA, the CDR3 is TGCGCCAGCAGCCCCCGTGTAGCGGGGAGCACAGATACGCAGTATTTT. Protein product: CASSPRVAGSTDTQYF.

This clonotype turned up a few times. CDR3 region: CSVLDGGNQETQYF. The CDR3 bases are TGCAGCGTCCTCGACGGAGGCAACCAAGAGACCCAGTACTTC. The chain recombines TRBV29-1 with TRBJ2-5; tentative D call: TRBD2 (5 bases). There are 14 residues in the CDR3. The V and J ends lost 6 bases and 0 bases respectively, with 14 bases between them. CDR1 is SQVTM, CDR2 ANQGSEA, per germline.

In its sample, this clonotype was seen a few times. The rearrangement links TRBV27 to TRBJ2-7, with TRBD2 identical over 8 bases. CDR3 length: 14 amino acids. CDR1 and CDR2 from the germline V gene are MNHEY and SMNVEV (reference sequence). Germline trimming cut 2 bases from V and 6 bases from J; bases unmatched to any gene: 6. Here the CDR3 reads CASSLQAGVGEQYF. The CDR3 region has the DNA TGTGCCAGCAGTTTACAAGCGGGAGTAGGCGAGCAGTACTTC.

The chain uses TRBV27 and TRBJ2-5; 13 bases agree with TRBD2. The CDR3 runs to 15 residues. The germline V gene has CDR1 MNHEY and CDR2 SMNVEV (reference sequence). V lost 6 bases, J lost 1 base, and 2 bases stayed unmatched. For the CDR3, the DNA is TGTGCCAGCAGACGACTAGCGGGAGGCCAAGAGACCCAGTACTTC. Amino acids: CASRRLAGGQETQYF.

The V and J genes are TRBV7-2 and TRBJ2-3, with D perhaps TRBD1 or TRBD2 (5 bases each). V lost 7 bases to trimming and J lost 0 bases, with 8 bases between them. Germline V gene sequence: CDR1 SGHTA, CDR2 FQGNSA. The CDR3 length is 13 residues. The CDR3 is CASNRDSTDTQYF. The CDR3 coding sequence is TGTGCCAGCAACCGGGACAGCACAGATACGCAGTATTTT.

To note about this clonotype: An end of the junction differs from the germline gene, which may be a read error. The chain joins TRBV5-6 to TRBJ2-4; D assignment may be TRBD1 or TRBD2 (5 bases each). This CDR3 is built from 15 residues. Germline CDR1 reads SGHDT; CDR2 reads YYEEEE. CDR3 region: CASSYGDGVKNMQYF. CDR3 coding DNA: TGTGCCAGCAGCTACGGGGACGGGGTCAAAAACATGCAGTACTTC.

The CDR3 coding sequence is TGTGCCAGGGGCCGAGGGAGCGCGCCGAGCACAGATACGCAGTATTTT. The encoded protein is CARGRGSAPSTDTQYF. The chain links TRBV4-2 to TRBJ2-3; D is possibly TRBD2 (5 bases). The CDR3 runs 16 residues. Germline CDR1 is LGHNA and CDR2 is YNFKEQ. Trimming removed 9 bases at V and 0 bases at J, with 19 bases between.

V is TRBV10-3 and J is TRBJ2-1; TRBD2 matches 7 bases. In germline, CDR1 is ENHRY, CDR2 SYGVKD. The CDR3 consists of 14 residues. Trimming at V came to 5 bases and at J to 5 bases, leaving 6 bases not matched to a gene. In nucleotides, the CDR3 is TGTGCCATCAGTTCGACAGCGGGAAACAATGAGCAGTTCTTC. It encodes CAISSTAGNNEQFF.

This clonotype showed up many times. The chain couples TRBV5-1 to TRBJ2-1; D is possibly TRBD1 or TRBD2 (5 bases each). The germline V and J ends were trimmed by 0 bases and 8 bases, with 12 bases remaining between them. The CDR3 totals 14 residues. Germline V gene sequence: CDR1 SGHRS, CDR2 YFSETQ. CDR3 in DNA: TGCGCCAGCAGCTTGGATGCCGGGACGGATGAGCAGTTCTTC. Protein product: CASSLDAGTDEQFF.

This clonotype was counted a few times. The chain combines TRBV10-3 with TRBJ2-5; 10 nucleotides agree with TRBD1. The CDR3 sequence is 14 residues long. CDR1 is ENHRY, CDR2 SYGVKD, per germline. Unmatched junction bases numbered 4, after V lost 4 bases and J lost 5 bases. The CDR3: CAISGDRGTETQYF. The CDR3 bases are TGTGCCATCAGTGGGGACAGGGGTACGGAGACCCAGTACTTC.

The chain employs TRBV20-1 and TRBJ2-7; 8 nucleotides agree with TRBD1. CDR1 and CDR2 from the germline V gene are DFQATT and SNEGSKA (reference sequence). V shed 2 bases, J shed 3 bases, and the junction held 6 bases outside the gene matches. CDR3 length: 14 amino acids. The CDR3 sequence: CSARNHGQGYEQYF. The CDR3 DNA follows: TGCAGTGCTAGAAATCATGGACAGGGCTACGAGCAGTACTTC.

The chain recombines TRBV20-1 with TRBJ2-1; 8 bases align to TRBD2. CDR3 size: 15 residues. V lost 0 bases to trimming and J lost 7 bases; unmatched junction nucleotides: 8. Germline loops: CDR1 DFQATT, CDR2 SNEGSKA (reference sequence). The CDR3 is CSAREVGRGWNEQFF. Written as DNA, the CDR3 is TGCAGTGCTAGAGAGGTCGGGAGGGGGTGGAATGAGCAGTTCTTC.

The V gene is TRBV11-2, the J gene TRBJ1-3; TRBD1 matches at 9 bases. The CDR3 is 19 amino acids. The V gene's germline CDR1 is SGHAT and CDR2 FQNNGV. The junction had 15 bases not matched to a gene; V was cut back by 5 bases and J by 1 base. The CDR3 loop is CASSPHQAIQGASGNTIYF. As DNA, the CDR3 is TGTGCCAGCAGCCCACACCAAGCGATACAGGGGGCTTCTGGAAACACCATATATTTT.

The V call is TRBV7-9, the J call TRBJ1-3; D not certain. V lost 4 bases and J lost 0, with 10 bases in between. The CDR3 has 15 residues. Germline-derived CDR1 and CDR2 are SEHNR and FQNEAQ (reference sequence). The CDR3: CASSWKTGSGNTIYF. The CDR3 DNA follows: TGTGCCAGCAGCTGGAAAACTGGCTCTGGAAACACCATATATTTT. The entire variable domain, with the rest obtained from reference TRBV7-9 and TRBJ1-3, is as follows: DTGVSQNPRHKITKRGQNVTFRCDPISEHNRLYWYRQTLGQGPEFLTYFQNEAQLEKSRLLSDRFSAERPKGSFSTLEIQRTEQGDSAMYLCASSWKTGSGNTIYFGEGSWLTVV.

For the CDR3, the DNA is TGTGCCAGTAGTAAAGGGACAGGGCGAGAGGCGGCCTACGAGCAGTACTTC. This encodes CASSKGTGREAAYEQYF. The chain links TRBV19 to TRBJ2-7, with 9 nucleotides matching TRBD1. Germline V gene sequence: CDR1 LNHDA, CDR2 SQIVND (reference sequence). The CDR3 sequence is 17 residues long. J was trimmed by 2 bases and V by 4 bases; bases with no gene match: 12.

The chain couples TRBV7-2 to TRBJ2-7; TRBD2 aligns across 10 bases. Germline V lookup: CDR1 SGHTA, CDR2 FQGNSA. This CDR3 has 17 residues. V lost 5 bases, J lost 7 bases, and 17 bases stayed unmatched. CDR3 sequence: CASSRRPSAGGPGEQYF. In DNA form, the CDR3 reads TGTGCCAGCAGCCGCCGCCCCTCAGCGGGAGGGCCGGGGGAGCAGTACTTC.

The rearrangement uses TRBV5-1 and TRBJ2-3, with 9 bases aligning to TRBD2. This CDR3 region has 18 residues. Germline V lookup: CDR1 SGHRS, CDR2 YFSETQ. V gave up 2 bases and J gave up 0 bases; unmatched junction bases: 10. The CDR3 here is CASSLYSGSILSTDTQYF. The CDR3 DNA sequence: TGCGCCAGCAGCTTATATAGCGGGAGTATCCTGAGCACAGATACGCAGTATTTT.

V is TRBV30 and J is TRBJ2-3; D is ambiguous. Germline V gene lookup returns CDR1 GTSNPN and CDR2 SVGIG (reference sequence). The CDR3 has 10 amino acids. The V and J ends lost 5 bases and 6 bases respectively, with 6 bases between them. CDR3: CAWGSDTQYF. The CDR3 DNA reads as TGTGCCTGGGGTTCGGATACGCAGTATTTT.

This clonotype has more than one count but fewer than ten. V is TRBV11-3 and J is TRBJ2-7; 13 nucleotides match TRBD2. Trimming at V came to 4 bases and at J to 9 bases, leaving 3 bases not matched to a gene. The germline V gene encodes CDR1 SGHNT and CDR2 YENEEA. This CDR3 has 13 residues. CDR3 residues: CASSSGLAGVQYF. CDR3 in DNA: TGTGCCAGCAGCTCCGGACTAGCGGGAGTGCAGTACTTC.

The chain uses TRBV7-2 and TRBJ1-5; perhaps TRBD1 as D (5 bases). V lost 1 base and J lost 5, with 12 bases in between. CDR1 and CDR2 (germline): SGHTA, FQGNSA. The CDR3 has 15 amino acids. The CDR3 reads CASSLVGGGYQPQHF. CDR3 DNA sequence: TGTGCCAGCAGCTTAGTGGGCGGGGGTTATCAGCCCCAGCATTTT.

The V gene is TRBV10-3, the J gene TRBJ2-5; D could derive from TRBD1 or TRBD2 (6 bases each). Per the germline V gene, CDR1 is ENHRY and CDR2 is SYGVKD. The CDR3 is made up of 14 amino acids. V lost 3 bases and J 5 bases, leaving 13 bases between the germline ends. The CDR3 region is CAISEPGAGETQYF. The DNA for the CDR3 is TGTGCCATCAGTGAACCAGGGGCGGGGGAGACCCAGTACTTC.

In its sample, this clonotype was seen a few times. V is TRBV10-1 and J is TRBJ2-1; TRBD2 is a possible D gene (6 bases). Germline loops: CDR1 WNHNN, CDR2 SYGVQD (reference sequence). V was trimmed by 4 bases and J by 7 bases, leaving 17 bases between them. The CDR3 covers 15 residues. CDR3 DNA sequence: TGCGCCAGCAGTGGTGGCGGGGACTGGGTGAATGAGCAGTTCTTC. It codes for CASSGGGDWVNEQFF.